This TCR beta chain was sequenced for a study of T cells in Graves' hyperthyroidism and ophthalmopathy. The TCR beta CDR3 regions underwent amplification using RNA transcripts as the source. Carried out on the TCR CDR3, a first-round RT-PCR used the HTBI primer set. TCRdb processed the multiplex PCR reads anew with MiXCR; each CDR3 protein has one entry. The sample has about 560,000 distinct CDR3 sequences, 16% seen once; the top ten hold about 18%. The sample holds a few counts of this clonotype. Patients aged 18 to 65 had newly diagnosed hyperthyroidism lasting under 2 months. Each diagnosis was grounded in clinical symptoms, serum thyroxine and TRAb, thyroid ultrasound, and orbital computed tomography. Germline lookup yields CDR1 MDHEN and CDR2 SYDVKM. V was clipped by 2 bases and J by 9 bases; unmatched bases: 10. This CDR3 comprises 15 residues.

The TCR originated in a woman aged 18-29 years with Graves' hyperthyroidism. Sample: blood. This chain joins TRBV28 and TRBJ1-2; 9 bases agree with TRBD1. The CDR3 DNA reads TGTGCCAGCAGTTTAGGTTGGGACAGGGACGCTAGCTACACCTTC. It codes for CASSLGWDRDASYTF.